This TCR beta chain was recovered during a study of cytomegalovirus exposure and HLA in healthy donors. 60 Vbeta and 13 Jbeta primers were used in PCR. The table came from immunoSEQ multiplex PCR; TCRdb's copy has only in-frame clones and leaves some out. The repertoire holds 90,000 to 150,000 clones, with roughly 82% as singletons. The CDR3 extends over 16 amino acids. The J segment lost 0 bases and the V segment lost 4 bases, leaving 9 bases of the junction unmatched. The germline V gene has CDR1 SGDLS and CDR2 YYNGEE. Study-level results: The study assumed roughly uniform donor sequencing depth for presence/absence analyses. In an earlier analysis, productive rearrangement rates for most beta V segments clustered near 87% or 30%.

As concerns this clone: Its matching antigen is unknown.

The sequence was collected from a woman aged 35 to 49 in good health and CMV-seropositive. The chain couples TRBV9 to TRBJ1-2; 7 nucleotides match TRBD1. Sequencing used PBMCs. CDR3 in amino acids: CASSQGGQQTNYGYTF. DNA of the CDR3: TGTGCCAGCAGCCAAGGGGGACAGCAGACTAACTATGGCTACACCTTC.